These T cell receptor beta chains were read from a single sample in a study of blood T cell repertoires in COVID-19. Method: immunoSEQ multiplex PCR; TCRdb's copy keeps in-frame clones and lacks some. The sample holds approximately 300,000 clones, roughly 91% seen once. The material sequenced was peripheral blood. These receptors came from a man aged 30-40 years with acute or convalescent COVID-19. CDR3s include the opening cysteine and the closing phenylalanine or tryptophan. Each record gives: V gene, CDR3 length, J gene, D gene, clone size, CDR3 protein, CDR3 DNA. A D gene is named only where the DNA matches it firmly. Size tells how often a clone was seen (once, few, many) or the class of an expanded clone, and some rows leave it out.

TRBV19	14	TRBJ2-7	NA	few	CASSIGGATYEQYF	TGTGCCAGTAGTATCGGGGGAGCAACCTACGAGCAGTACTTC
TRBV15	16	TRBJ2-3	NA	NA	CATSRDGGQSTDTQYF	TGTGCCACCAGCAGAGATGGGGGCCAAAGCACAGATACGCAGTATTTT
TRBV4-1	13	TRBJ1-1	NA	NA	CASSPQVNTEAFF	TGCGCCAGCAGCCCGCAGGTGAACACTGAAGCTTTCTTT
TRBV7-2	16	TRBJ1-1	NA	NA	CASSLSPGGGNTEAFF	TGTGCCAGCAGCTTATCCCCGGGAGGGGGGAACACTGAAGCTTTCTTT
TRBV19	14	TRBJ1-5	TRBD1	NA	CASSIAGGRQPQHF	TGTGCCAGTAGTATAGCAGGGGGCCGGCAGCCCCAGCATTTT
TRBV6-5	15	TRBJ1-3	NA	NA	CASRLQAFSGNTIYF	TGTGCCAGCAGGCTACAGGCTTTCTCTGGAAACACCATATATTTT
TRBV6-5	13	TRBJ2-7	NA	NA	CASRGDSPYEQYF	TGTGCCAGCAGAGGAGACAGCCCCTACGAGCAGTACTTC
TRBV7-2	16	TRBJ2-3	TRBD2	NA	CASSTRRSGGTDTQYF	TGTGCCAGCAGTACCCGGAGAAGCGGGGGTACAGATACGCAGTATTTT
TRBV18	17	TRBJ2-7	TRBD2	NA	CASSPPPGLDLTYEQYF	TGTGCCAGCTCACCACCCCCAGGACTAGACTTAACCTACGAGCAGTACTTC
TRBV7-6	16	TRBJ2-1	TRBD2	once	CASSLVRGSSYNEQFF	TGTGCCAGCAGCTTAGTACGCGGGAGCTCCTACAATGAGCAGTTCTTC
TRBV28	16	TRBJ1-6	TRBD1	NA	CASSPRTGGNNSPLHF	TGTGCCAGCAGTCCCCGGACAGGGGGCAATAATTCACCCCTCCACTTT
TRBV28	14	TRBJ2-7	NA	NA	CASSPPVPSYEQYF	TGTGCCAGCAGTCCGCCGGTCCCATCCTACGAGCAGTACTTC
TRBV6-5	11	TRBJ2-5	NA	NA	CASSPGETQYF	TGTGCCAGCAGCCCCGGAGAGACCCAGTACTTC
TRBV28	17	TRBJ2-5	NA	NA	CASSPIFHRDNKETQYF	TGTGCCAGCAGTCCTATCTTTCACCGGGACAACAAAGAGACCCAGTACTTC
TRBV6-6	15	TRBJ2-6	TRBD1	NA	CASSTRQGTNNVLTF	TGTGCCAGCAGTACAAGACAGGGAACGAACAACGTCCTGACTTTC
TRBV13	15	TRBJ2-7	NA	NA	CASSPQAEAHYEQYF	TGTGCCAGCAGCCCGCAGGCGGAGGCTCACTACGAGCAGTACTTC
TRBV28	16	TRBJ2-1	TRBD2	NA	CASFGTSGRQYNEQFF	TGTGCCAGCTTCGGGACTAGCGGGAGACAGTACAATGAGCAGTTCTTC
TRBV6-5	15	TRBJ1-6	NA	NA	CASSRDERDNSPLHF	TGTGCCTCGAGTCGGGATGAGAGGGATAATTCACCCCTCCACTTT
TRBV6-4	14	TRBJ2-2	TRBD2	once	CASSDSRGSGELFF	TGTGCCAGCAGTGACTCGCGGGGGTCCGGGGAGCTGTTTTTT
TRBV7-9	15	TRBJ2-7	TRBD2	NA	CASSLDSGGAYEQYF	TGTGCCAGCAGCTTAGATAGCGGGGGGGCCTACGAGCAGTACTTC
TRBV6-5	14	TRBJ1-4	TRBD1	few	CASTKTGINEKLFF	TGTGCCAGCACCAAGACAGGGATTAATGAAAAACTGTTTTTT
TRBV6-5	16	TRBJ1-6	NA	NA	CASSYSRSSYNSPLHF	TGTGCCAGCAGTTACTCGAGAAGCTCCTATAATTCACCCCTCCACTTT
TRBV3-1/TRBV3-2	15	TRBJ1-1	NA	NA	CASSDTAPLGTEAFF	TGTGCCAGCAGCGATACAGCCCCCCTCGGCACTGAAGCTTTCTTT
TRBV2	16	TRBJ1-4	NA	NA	CASKLDSPNSNEKLFF	TGTGCCAGCAAGTTGGACAGCCCTAATAGTAATGAAAAACTGTTTTTT
TRBV5-1	14	TRBJ1-1	NA	NA	CASSFGPGNTEAFF	TGCGCCAGCAGCTTTGGTCCGGGAAACACTGAAGCTTTCTTT
TRBV5-5	12	TRBJ2-7	NA	NA	CASSLGAYEQYF	TGTGCCAGCAGCTTGGGGGCGTACGAGCAGTACTTC
TRBV7-9	12	TRBJ2-7	NA	NA	CASSLGPNEQYF	TGTGCCAGCAGCTTAGGTCCCAACGAGCAGTACTTC
TRBV18	13	TRBJ1-5	NA	NA	CASTAGSNQPQHF	TGTGCCAGCACGGCAGGGAGCAATCAGCCCCAGCATTTT
TRBV11-2	14	TRBJ1-3	NA	NA	CASSIRQAGNTIYF	TGTGCCAGCAGCATTCGACAGGCTGGAAACACCATATATTTT
TRBV30	15	TRBJ2-7	TRBD1	NA	CAWRDRGSPSYEQYF	TGTGCCTGGAGGGACAGGGGGAGCCCTTCGTACGAGCAGTACTTC
TRBV28	16	TRBJ1-1	TRBD1	once	CASSYPGQGIGTEAFF	TGTGCCAGCAGTTATCCGGGACAGGGGATCGGCACTGAAGCTTTCTTT
TRBV5-1	12	TRBJ1-1	NA	NA	CASREESTEAFF	TGCGCCAGCAGGGAGGAGTCTACTGAAGCTTTCTTT
TRBV28	14	TRBJ2-7	NA	NA	CASRTGVATYEQYF	TGTGCCAGCCGTACGGGGGTAGCTACCTACGAGCAGTACTTC
TRBV7-9	14	TRBJ2-5	NA	NA	CASSLEAGGKTQYF	TGTGCCAGCAGCTTAGAGGCTGGGGGGAAGACCCAGTACTTC
TRBV15	15	TRBJ2-1	NA	NA	CATSRRGPSYNEQFF	TGTGCCACCAGCAGACGTGGCCCCTCCTACAATGAGCAGTTCTTC
TRBV5-1	15	TRBJ2-2	NA	few	CASSLVTGMAGELFF	TGCGCCAGCAGCTTGGTTACAGGGATGGCCGGGGAGCTGTTTTTT
TRBV11-2	15	TRBJ1-5	TRBD1	once	CASSFQGGVNQPQHF	TGTGCCAGCAGCTTCCAGGGGGGAGTCAATCAGCCCCAGCATTTT
TRBV7-8	16	TRBJ2-1	NA	NA	CASRPRGTGSYNEQFF	TGTGCCAGCAGACCAAGGGGGACGGGATCCTACAATGAGCAGTTCTTC
TRBV18	13	TRBJ1-4	NA	NA	CASSPGRDEKLFF	TGTGCCAGCTCACCGGGCAGGGATGAAAAACTGTTTTTT
TRBV5-1	14	TRBJ2-1	NA	NA	CASSLKTDYNEQFF	TGCGCCAGCAGCTTGAAGACAGACTACAATGAGCAGTTCTTC
TRBV6-5	15	TRBJ1-2	TRBD1	NA	CASSRGGQGAPGYTF	TGTGCCAGCAGTCGTGGGGGACAGGGGGCGCCTGGCTACACCTTC
TRBV10-1	14	TRBJ2-7	TRBD1	NA	CASSERRDSYEQYF	TGCGCCAGCAGTGAGCGCCGGGACAGCTACGAGCAGTACTTC
TRBV19	17	TRBJ1-4	TRBD1	NA	CASSTGQGVMTNEKLFF	TGTGCCAGTAGTACAGGACAGGGGGTGATGACTAATGAAAAACTGTTTTTT
TRBV7-9	15	TRBJ1-4	TRBD1	NA	CASSFLSGQAEKLFF	TGTGCCAGCAGCTTTCTGAGTGGACAGGCCGAAAAACTGTTTTTT
TRBV27	15	TRBJ1-1	TRBD1	NA	CASSSYRGKNTEAFF	TGTGCCAGCAGTTCCTACAGGGGTAAGAACACTGAAGCTTTCTTT
TRBV11-2	17	TRBJ1-2	NA	once	CASSLGRGSATVYGYTF	TGTGCCAGCAGCTTAGGTAGAGGGTCAGCCACAGTCTATGGCTACACCTTC
TRBV7-8	14	TRBJ1-2	TRBD1	NA	CASSLRDSDYGYTF	TGTGCCAGCAGCCTAAGGGACAGCGACTATGGCTACACCTTC
TRBV19	12	TRBJ2-7	NA	NA	CARREHLCEQYF	TGTGCCAGAAGGGAGCACCTGTGCGAGCAGTACTTC
TRBV4-1	17	TRBJ2-3	TRBD2	NA	CASKPAGGVGPTDTQYF	TGCGCCAGCAAACCCGCGGGAGGCGTAGGTCCCACAGATACGCAGTATTTT
TRBV7-4	11	TRBJ2-7	NA	NA	CASSLAREQYF	TGTGCCAGCAGCTTAGCGAGGGAGCAGTACTTC
TRBV9	12	TRBJ2-3	NA	NA	CASSVAGDTQYF	TGTGCCAGCAGCGTAGCGGGAGATACGCAGTATTTT
TRBV9	13	TRBJ1-3	NA	once	CASSFEGGNTIYF	TGTGCCAGCAGCTTCGAGGGTGGAAACACCATATATTTT
TRBV20-1	11	TRBJ2-2	NA	NA	CGTGPIGELFF	TGCGGAACAGGGCCGATCGGGGAGCTGTTTTTT
TRBV15	19	TRBJ2-5	TRBD2	NA	CATSRGLAGLLLNRETQYF	TGTGCCACCAGCAGGGGACTAGCGGGCCTACTACTGAATAGGGAGACCCAGTACTTC